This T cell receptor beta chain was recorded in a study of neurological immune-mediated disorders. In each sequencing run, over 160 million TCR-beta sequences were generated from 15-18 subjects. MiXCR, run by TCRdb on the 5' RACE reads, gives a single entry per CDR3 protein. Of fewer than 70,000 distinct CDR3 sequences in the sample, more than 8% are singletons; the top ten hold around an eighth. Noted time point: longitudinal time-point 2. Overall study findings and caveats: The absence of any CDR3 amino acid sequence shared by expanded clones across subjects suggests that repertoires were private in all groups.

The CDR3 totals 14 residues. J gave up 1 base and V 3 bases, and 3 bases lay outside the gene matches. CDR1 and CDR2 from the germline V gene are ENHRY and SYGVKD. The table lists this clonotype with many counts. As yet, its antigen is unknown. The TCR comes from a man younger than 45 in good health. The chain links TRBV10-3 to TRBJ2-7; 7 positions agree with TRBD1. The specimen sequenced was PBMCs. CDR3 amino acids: CAISDLQGSYEQYF. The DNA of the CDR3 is TGTGCCATCAGTGATTTACAGGGGTCCTACGAGCAGTACTTC.